A single TCR beta chain is shown here with its context. The entry originates in a study of T cell changes during pregnancy in multiple sclerosis. Germline V CDR1 and CDR2: MDHEN, SYDVKM. J gave up 4 bases and V 6 bases, and 8 bases lay outside the gene matches. This CDR3 comprises 14 residues. The assay was immunoSEQ multiplex PCR, and TCRdb's table has in-frame clones only and misses some. The table lists 40,000 to 45,000 clones, roughly 89% of them singletons. The sample consisted of CD4+ T cells from peripheral blood mononuclear cells, taken in the first trimester of pregnancy. The sequence derives from a female donor with multiple sclerosis, enrolled in a pregnancy study. This chain joins TRBV28 and TRBJ1-2; 7 bases agree with TRBD1. DNA for the CDR3: TGTGCCAGCAGCTCGGGACAGCGGGTCTATGGCTACACCTTC. This translates into CASSSGQRVYGYTF.